This passage covers 4 T cell receptor beta chains from one sample sequenced in a study of molecular identifiers for immune sequencing clone quantification. From the PCR reads, TCRdb called clonotypes with MiXCR, one entry per CDR3 protein. This repertoire shows just over 35,000 distinct CDR3 sequences, less than 20% found once; its top ten account for less than 8.5%. The sequencing sample was made of naive CD8+ T cells from blood, with Jurkat cell RNA spiked in. Stated subset: FACS-sorted CD8+CD4-CCR7+CD45RA+ naive T cells. The receptors stem from a human donor in good health. Some libraries in this study had Jurkat cell RNA spiked in.

As concerns this clonotype: Possible read error: a much larger clone is one base away. This CDR3 fails to terminate in the conserved phenylalanine or tryptophan, so it likely reflects a read error. V gene TRBV28 combines with J gene TRBJ2-5; D gene unclear. This CDR3 has 15 amino acids. Trimming removed 3 bases from V and 1 base from J, with 12 bases in between. CDR1 is MDHEN and CDR2 is SYDVKM in the germline V gene. CDR3 amino acids: CASSFLAYVQETQYL. CDR3 in DNA: TGTGCCAGCAGTTTTCTGGCGTACGTCCAAGAGACCCAGTACCTC.

This clonotype was seen ten or more times. The chain carries TRBV27 and TRBJ1-2, with 8 bases identical to TRBD1. CDR3 length: 13 amino acids. V shed 8 bases, J shed 2 bases, and the junction held 4 bases outside the gene matches. CDR1 and CDR2 (germline): MNHEY, SMNVEV (reference sequence). The CDR3 coding sequence is TGTGCCAGCGGGGGACAGGCAAACTATGGCTACACCTTC. Its protein is CASGGQANYGYTF.

Many counts were recorded for this clonotype. The chain joins TRBV3-1 to TRBJ2-4; D gene unclear. The V gene lost 3 bases and the J gene lost 0 bases, with 12 bases spanning the gap. Germline lookup yields CDR1 LGHDT and CDR2 YNNKEL (reference sequence). The CDR3 is made up of 16 amino acids. The CDR3 loop reads CASSHQTYLAKNIQYF. In DNA, the CDR3 is TGTGCCAGCAGCCACCAGACATATCTAGCCAAAAACATTCAGTACTTC.

This clonotype was detected ten times or more. V and J are TRBV4-3 and TRBJ2-6; D gene ambiguous. The CDR3 contains 18 residues. The germline V gene encodes CDR1 LGHNA and CDR2 YSLEER. V shed 0 bases and J shed 2 bases, with 14 bases lying between them. The CDR3 here is CASSQEGPLVTGANVLTF. DNA for the CDR3: TGCGCCAGCAGCCAAGAAGGGCCGCTCGTTACTGGGGCCAACGTCCTGACTTTC.